This is a list of T cell receptor beta chains from one sample in a study of control samples from healthy donors and cancer patients. Data came from immunoSEQ multiplex PCR; TCRdb stores just in-frame clones and leaves some out. This table has about 110,000 clones, just under 85% appearing once. The sequencing input was blood. These receptors all stem from a man between 18 and 29 years old in good health. Each CDR3 is given with its conserved first and last residue. Each record gives: D gene, J gene, clone size, V gene, CDR3 DNA, CDR3 protein. A D gene is named only where the DNA matches it firmly. Clone sizes are given selectively: once, few, many, or a class where the clone is expanded.

d_call: TRBD2; j_call: TRBJ2-4; clone_size: .; v_call: TRBV7-2; cdr3_nt: TGTGCCAGCAGCACGTATCTAGCGGGGGGCAACATTCAGTACTTC; cdr3_aa: CASSTYLAGGNIQYF
d_call: .; j_call: TRBJ1-4; clone_size: .; v_call: TRBV5-5; cdr3_nt: TGTGCCAGCAGCTTCGGCTCGAGTGGGGAAAAACTGTTTTTT; cdr3_aa: CASSFGSSGEKLFF
d_call: .; j_call: TRBJ2-7; clone_size: .; v_call: TRBV5-5; cdr3_nt: TGTGCCAGCAGCTTACAGGAGCGGATCGTTGAGCAGTACTTC; cdr3_aa: CASSLQERIVEQYF
d_call: .; j_call: TRBJ2-1; clone_size: .; v_call: TRBV6-4; cdr3_nt: TGTGCCAGCAGTGGCCTCGGGAATGAGCAGTTCTTC; cdr3_aa: CASSGLGNEQFF
d_call: .; j_call: TRBJ1-2; clone_size: .; v_call: TRBV7-9; cdr3_nt: TGTGCCAGCAGCTTCCACGACCTTTCACATGGCTACACCTTC; cdr3_aa: CASSFHDLSHGYTF
d_call: .; j_call: TRBJ2-1; clone_size: .; v_call: TRBV18; cdr3_nt: TGTGCCAGCTCACCACCCCAAGGGGCGAAGGGGGGCGTAAGGAGGGAGCAGTTCTTC; cdr3_aa: CASSPPQGAKGGVRREQFF
d_call: .; j_call: TRBJ2-2; clone_size: .; v_call: TRBV19; cdr3_nt: TGTGCCAGTAAATGGCGACAGTCGAACACCGGGGAGCTGTTTTTT; cdr3_aa: CASKWRQSNTGELFF
d_call: .; j_call: TRBJ1-2; clone_size: .; v_call: TRBV9; cdr3_nt: TGTGCCAGCAGCGTGGAGACAGGTGAATATGGCTACACCTTC; cdr3_aa: CASSVETGEYGYTF
d_call: .; j_call: TRBJ1-3; clone_size: .; v_call: TRBV9; cdr3_nt: TGTGCCAGCAGCGTAGGACAGATCTATGGAAACACCATATATTTT; cdr3_aa: CASSVGQIYGNTIYF
d_call: .; j_call: TRBJ2-3; clone_size: .; v_call: TRBV11-2; cdr3_nt: TGTGCCAGCAGCTTGCAGGGGACCAAAGGGAATACGCAGTATTTT; cdr3_aa: CASSLQGTKGNTQYF
d_call: .; j_call: TRBJ1-5; clone_size: few; v_call: TRBV19; cdr3_nt: TGTGCCAGTAACCGGGACAACGGTCAGCCCCAGCATTTT; cdr3_aa: CASNRDNGQPQHF
d_call: TRBD1; j_call: TRBJ2-2; clone_size: .; v_call: TRBV6-5; cdr3_nt: TGTGCCAGCAGTTATTCGACAGGGGCCACCGGGGAGCTGTTTTTT; cdr3_aa: CASSYSTGATGELFF
d_call: .; j_call: TRBJ2-4; clone_size: .; v_call: TRBV15; cdr3_nt: TGTGCCACCAGCAGAACAGGCCCGGGACCCAAAGCCAAAAACATTCAGTACTTC; cdr3_aa: CATSRTGPGPKAKNIQYF
d_call: TRBD2; j_call: TRBJ2-3; clone_size: .; v_call: TRBV20-1; cdr3_nt: TGCAGTGCTAGTAAGGACGGGGGGACCACCGGAGATACGCAGTATTTT; cdr3_aa: CSASKDGGTTGDTQYF
d_call: TRBD1; j_call: TRBJ2-2; clone_size: .; v_call: TRBV7-9; cdr3_nt: TGTGCCAGCAGCCCGCAGGGGGCGCGTACCGGGGAGCTGTTTTTT; cdr3_aa: CASSPQGARTGELFF
d_call: TRBD1; j_call: TRBJ2-7; clone_size: .; v_call: TRBV5-8; cdr3_nt: TGTGCCAGCAGCCAAACCGGGACAGTCTACGAGCAGTACTTC; cdr3_aa: CASSQTGTVYEQYF
d_call: TRBD2; j_call: TRBJ2-3; clone_size: .; v_call: TRBV20-1; cdr3_nt: TGCAGTGCTAGTTCACAGCGGGGGGGATTCACAGATACGCAGTATTTT; cdr3_aa: CSASSQRGGFTDTQYF
d_call: TRBD1; j_call: TRBJ1-1; clone_size: .; v_call: TRBV27; cdr3_nt: TGTGCCAGCAGTTTATATCTGGGGACAGGGGGTTCGAACACTGAAGCTTTCTTT; cdr3_aa: CASSLYLGTGGSNTEAFF
d_call: TRBD2; j_call: TRBJ2-3; clone_size: .; v_call: TRBV11-1; cdr3_nt: TGTGCCAGCAGCTGGGGGGGTAGCACAGATACGCAGTATTTT; cdr3_aa: CASSWGGSTDTQYF
d_call: TRBD1; j_call: TRBJ2-3; clone_size: .; v_call: TRBV5-1; cdr3_nt: TGCGCCAGCAGACTTTTCGGGACAGGTGGCACAGATACGCAGTATTTT; cdr3_aa: CASRLFGTGGTDTQYF
d_call: TRBD1; j_call: TRBJ1-1; clone_size: once; v_call: TRBV5-4; cdr3_nt: TGTGCCAGCAGCGCAGGGGGTGGACCTGAAGCTTTCTTT; cdr3_aa: CASSAGGGPEAFF
d_call: .; j_call: TRBJ1-1; clone_size: .; v_call: TRBV3-1/TRBV3-2; cdr3_nt: TGTGCCAGCAGCCAAGCGCGACGGGGGGCTGAAGCTTTCTTT; cdr3_aa: CASSQARRGAEAFF
d_call: .; j_call: TRBJ1-2; clone_size: .; v_call: TRBV7-2; cdr3_nt: TGTGCCAGCAGCTTAAAAGGCCGGGGTAATAACTATGGCTACACCTTC; cdr3_aa: CASSLKGRGNNYGYTF
d_call: .; j_call: TRBJ2-2; clone_size: .; v_call: TRBV27; cdr3_nt: TGTGCCAGCAGTCCGTTCGGTGGATATGGCACCGGGGAGCTGTTTTTT; cdr3_aa: CASSPFGGYGTGELFF
d_call: TRBD1; j_call: TRBJ1-3; clone_size: .; v_call: TRBV6-5; cdr3_nt: TGTGCCAGCGGGCAGGGGGCGGCTGGAAACACCATATATTTT; cdr3_aa: CASGQGAAGNTIYF
d_call: .; j_call: TRBJ1-6; clone_size: few; v_call: TRBV30; cdr3_nt: TGTGCCTGGAGTGTACTAAGTAGGCAAATTAATTCACCCCTCCACTTT; cdr3_aa: CAWSVLSRQINSPLHF
d_call: .; j_call: TRBJ1-1; clone_size: .; v_call: TRBV7-2; cdr3_nt: TGTGCCAGCAGCTTTTACATGAGAACTGAAGCTTTCTTT; cdr3_aa: CASSFYMRTEAFF
d_call: .; j_call: TRBJ1-5; clone_size: .; v_call: TRBV27; cdr3_nt: TGTGCCAGCAGTGGCCAATTCAATCAGCCCCAGCATTTT; cdr3_aa: CASSGQFNQPQHF
d_call: .; j_call: TRBJ1-1; clone_size: .; v_call: TRBV25-1; cdr3_nt: TGTGCCAGCAGTGATCTCGGTGTGACCGGGAGGGGTACTGAAGCTTTCTTT; cdr3_aa: CASSDLGVTGRGTEAFF
d_call: TRBD1; j_call: TRBJ1-2; clone_size: .; v_call: TRBV9; cdr3_nt: TGTGCCAGCAGCCCAGGGACAGGGTATCGGTATGGCTACACCTTC; cdr3_aa: CASSPGTGYRYGYTF
d_call: .; j_call: TRBJ1-6; clone_size: .; v_call: TRBV6-6; cdr3_nt: TGTGCCAGCACCCTACGCGAGAATTCACCCCTCCACTTT; cdr3_aa: CASTLRENSPLHF
d_call: .; j_call: TRBJ2-7; clone_size: .; v_call: TRBV5-1; cdr3_nt: TGCGCCAGCAGCGCAGGAGCGGCCGAGCAGTACTTC; cdr3_aa: CASSAGAAEQYF
d_call: .; j_call: TRBJ1-5; clone_size: once; v_call: TRBV6-1; cdr3_nt: TGTGCCAGCAGTGAAGTGTCAGTCGATCCCCAGCATTTT; cdr3_aa: CASSEVSVDPQHF
d_call: TRBD1; j_call: TRBJ1-1; clone_size: .; v_call: TRBV4-3; cdr3_nt: TGCGCCAGCAGCGAACAGGGGTTTAACACTGAAGCTTTCTTT; cdr3_aa: CASSEQGFNTEAFF
d_call: TRBD1; j_call: TRBJ2-5; clone_size: .; v_call: TRBV19; cdr3_nt: TGTGCCAGTAGTACCGACAGGGCCGAGACCCAGTACTTC; cdr3_aa: CASSTDRAETQYF
d_call: TRBD1; j_call: TRBJ1-2; clone_size: few; v_call: TRBV19; cdr3_nt: TGTGCCAGTAGTATCGGGACAGCAGCTAACTATGGCTACACCTTC; cdr3_aa: CASSIGTAANYGYTF
d_call: .; j_call: TRBJ2-3; clone_size: .; v_call: TRBV18; cdr3_nt: TGTGCCAGCTCACCACCTTATCTGGGGAGCACAGATACGCAGTATTTT; cdr3_aa: CASSPPYLGSTDTQYF
d_call: .; j_call: TRBJ1-6; clone_size: .; v_call: TRBV16; cdr3_nt: TGTGCCAGCAGCCAATTCGGAGGGTTATATTCACCCCTCCACTTT; cdr3_aa: CASSQFGGLYSPLHF
d_call: .; j_call: TRBJ1-2; clone_size: .; v_call: TRBV5-8; cdr3_nt: TGTGCCACCCTTAAGGGCCGGCCACTTAACTATGGCTACACCTTC; cdr3_aa: CATLKGRPLNYGYTF
d_call: .; j_call: TRBJ1-4; clone_size: .; v_call: TRBV19; cdr3_nt: TGTGCCAGTAGTATCAGGGGTTCTACTAATGAAAAACTGTTTTTT; cdr3_aa: CASSIRGSTNEKLFF
d_call: TRBD1; j_call: TRBJ2-7; clone_size: .; v_call: TRBV14; cdr3_nt: TGTGCCAGCAGCCCCCCCCCGGACAGGGGGTTCTACGAGCAGTACTTC; cdr3_aa: CASSPPPDRGFYEQYF
d_call: TRBD1; j_call: TRBJ1-1; clone_size: few; v_call: TRBV27; cdr3_nt: TGTGCCAGCCTAGCTTCAGGGGGGGCTGAAGCTTTCTTT; cdr3_aa: CASLASGGAEAFF